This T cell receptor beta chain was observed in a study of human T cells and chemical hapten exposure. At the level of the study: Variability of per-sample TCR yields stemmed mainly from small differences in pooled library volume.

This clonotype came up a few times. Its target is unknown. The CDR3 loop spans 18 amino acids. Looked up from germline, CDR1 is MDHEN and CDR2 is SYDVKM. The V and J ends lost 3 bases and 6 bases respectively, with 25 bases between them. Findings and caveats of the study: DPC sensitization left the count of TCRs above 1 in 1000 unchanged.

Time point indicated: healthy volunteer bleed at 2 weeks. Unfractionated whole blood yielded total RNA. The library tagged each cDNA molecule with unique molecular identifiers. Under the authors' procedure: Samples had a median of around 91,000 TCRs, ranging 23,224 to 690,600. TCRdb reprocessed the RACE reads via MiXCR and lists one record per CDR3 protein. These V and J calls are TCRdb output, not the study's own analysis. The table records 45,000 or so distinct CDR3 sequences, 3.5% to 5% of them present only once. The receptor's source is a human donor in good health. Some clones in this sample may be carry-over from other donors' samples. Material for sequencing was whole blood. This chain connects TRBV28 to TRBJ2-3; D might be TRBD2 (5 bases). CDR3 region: CASSFLPPLGIHEDTQYF. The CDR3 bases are TGTGCCAGCAGTTTTCTCCCTCCACTAGGCATCCATGAGGATACGCAGTATTTT.